The text below deals with one TCR beta chain. Antigen: not known. Trimming left V 2 bases short and J 4 bases short, with 15 bases between. Germline V CDR1 and CDR2: MNHEY, SVGEGT. This CDR3 spans 17 amino acids. This entry comes from a study of T cell responses to AZD1222 COVID-19 vaccine. Points from the study as a whole: At study baseline, merely five or six AZD1222 recipients were seropositive. Mostly white British, mostly female donors; authors suggested clonal diversity may be underestimated. Two AZD1222 administrations were followed by greater Spike-specific TCR breadth and depth.

Sequencing used immunoSEQ multiplex PCR; TCRdb keeps in-frame clones, though not all of them. The sample holds about 83,000 clones, less than 95% seen once. Analysis merged second doses at about 4 or about 12 weeks. The material was peripheral blood, obtained 28 days after the second AZD1222 dose. The source of this sequence is an adult who received the AZD1222 COVID-19 vaccine. The chain uses TRBV6-2 or TRBV6-3 and TRBJ2-6; D is unresolved. The CDR3 coding sequence is TGTGCCAGCAGTTACCCCGTCAGCATCGGCGGGGCCAACGTCCTGACTTTC. It specifies CASSYPVSIGGANVLTF.